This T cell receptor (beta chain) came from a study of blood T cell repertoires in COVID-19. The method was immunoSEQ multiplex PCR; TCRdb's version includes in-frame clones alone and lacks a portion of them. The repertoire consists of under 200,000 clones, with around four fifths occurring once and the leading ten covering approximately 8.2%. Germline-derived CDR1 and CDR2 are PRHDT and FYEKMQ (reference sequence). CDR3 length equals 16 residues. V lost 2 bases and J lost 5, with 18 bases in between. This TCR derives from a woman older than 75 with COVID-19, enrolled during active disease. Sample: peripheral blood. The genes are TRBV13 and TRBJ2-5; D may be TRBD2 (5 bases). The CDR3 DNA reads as TGTGCCAGCAGCTTAAGAAAAGCGGAGAACCGGGAGACCCAGTACTTC. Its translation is CASSLRKAENRETQYF. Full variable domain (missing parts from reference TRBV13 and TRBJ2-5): AAGVIQSPRHLIKEKRETATLKCYPIPRHDTVYWYQQGPGQDPQFLISFYEKMQSDKGSIPDRFSAQQFSDYHSELNMSSLELGDSALYFCASSLRKAENRETQYFGPGTRLLVL.